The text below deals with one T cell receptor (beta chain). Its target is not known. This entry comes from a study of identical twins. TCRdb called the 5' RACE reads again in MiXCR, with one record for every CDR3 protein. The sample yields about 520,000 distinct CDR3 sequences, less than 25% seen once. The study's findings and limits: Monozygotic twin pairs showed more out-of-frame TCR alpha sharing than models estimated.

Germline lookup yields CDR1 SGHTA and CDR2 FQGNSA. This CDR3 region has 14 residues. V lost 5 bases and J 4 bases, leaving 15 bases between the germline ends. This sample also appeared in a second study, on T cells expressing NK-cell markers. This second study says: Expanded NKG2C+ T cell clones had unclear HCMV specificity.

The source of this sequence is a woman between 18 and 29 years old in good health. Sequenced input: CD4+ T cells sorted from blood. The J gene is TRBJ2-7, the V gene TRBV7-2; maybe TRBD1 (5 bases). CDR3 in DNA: TGTGCCAGCAGCAAGCAGGGTGAATTGTACGAGCAGTACTTC. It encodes CASSKQGELYEQYF.